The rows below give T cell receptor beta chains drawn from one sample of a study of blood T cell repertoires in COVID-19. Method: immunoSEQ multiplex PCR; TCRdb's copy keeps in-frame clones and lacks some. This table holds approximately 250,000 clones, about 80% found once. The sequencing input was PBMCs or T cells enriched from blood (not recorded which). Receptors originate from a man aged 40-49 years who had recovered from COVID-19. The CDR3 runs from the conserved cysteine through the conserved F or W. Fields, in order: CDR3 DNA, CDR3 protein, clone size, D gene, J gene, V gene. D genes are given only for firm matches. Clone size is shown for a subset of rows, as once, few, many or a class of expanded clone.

CDR3 DNA: TGTGCCAGCAGTTTAGGGGGACTAGCGGGAGACACCGGGGAGCTGTTTTTT
CDR3 protein: CASSLGGLAGDTGELFF
clone size: .
D gene: TRBD2
J gene: TRBJ2-2
V gene: TRBV28

CDR3 DNA: TGTGCCAGCAGTAGGGACACCAGCAATCAGCCCCAGCATTTT
CDR3 protein: CASSRDTSNQPQHF
clone size: .
D gene: .
J gene: TRBJ1-5
V gene: TRBV2

CDR3 DNA: TGTGCCAGCAGCAAACGGGGCAGGGGCAACTATGGCTACACCTTC
CDR3 protein: CASSKRGRGNYGYTF
clone size: .
D gene: .
J gene: TRBJ1-2
V gene: TRBV21-1

CDR3 DNA: TGTGCCAGCGGGACAGGAAGCACAGATACGCAGTATTTT
CDR3 protein: CASGTGSTDTQYF
clone size: .
D gene: TRBD1
J gene: TRBJ2-3
V gene: TRBV11-2

CDR3 DNA: TGTGCCAGCAGCCCGACACTCTCTGGAAACACCATATATTTT
CDR3 protein: CASSPTLSGNTIYF
clone size: .
D gene: .
J gene: TRBJ1-3
V gene: TRBV7-9

CDR3 DNA: TGTGCCAGCAGTACGTGGACTAGCGGGGGACATGAGCAGTTCTTC
CDR3 protein: CASSTWTSGGHEQFF
clone size: .
D gene: .
J gene: TRBJ2-1
V gene: TRBV21-1

CDR3 DNA: TGTGCCAGCACCTCGGACAGGGTGGCCGATCAGCCCCAGCATTTT
CDR3 protein: CASTSDRVADQPQHF
clone size: .
D gene: TRBD1
J gene: TRBJ1-5
V gene: TRBV7-8

CDR3 DNA: TGCGCCAGCAGCTCGGACAGGGGCCCCTACGAGCAGTACTTC
CDR3 protein: CASSSDRGPYEQYF
clone size: once
D gene: TRBD1
J gene: TRBJ2-7
V gene: TRBV5-1

CDR3 DNA: TGCGCCAGCAGCCCGACCGGGTCTCAGGGAGATACGCAGTATTTT
CDR3 protein: CASSPTGSQGDTQYF
clone size: .
D gene: .
J gene: TRBJ2-3
V gene: TRBV5-1

CDR3 DNA: TGTGCCAGCAGTCGCTTAGGGACTAGCGGGACGACAGATACGCAGTATTTT
CDR3 protein: CASSRLGTSGTTDTQYF
clone size: .
D gene: TRBD2
J gene: TRBJ2-3
V gene: TRBV6-6

CDR3 DNA: TGTGCCAGCACGCGGGAGAGGGGGACAGATACGCAGTATTTT
CDR3 protein: CASTRERGTDTQYF
clone size: .
D gene: .
J gene: TRBJ2-3
V gene: TRBV28

CDR3 DNA: TGTGCCAGCAGCCGCCGGGCGGGGGGCCGATCAAGCACAGATACGCAGTATTTT
CDR3 protein: CASSRRAGGRSSTDTQYF
clone size: .
D gene: TRBD2
J gene: TRBJ2-3
V gene: TRBV11-2

CDR3 DNA: TGTGCCAGCACCGGGACACCTACAACTAATGAAAAACTGTTTTTT
CDR3 protein: CASTGTPTTNEKLFF
clone size: .
D gene: .
J gene: TRBJ1-4
V gene: TRBV5-5

CDR3 DNA: TGTGCCAGCAGCTTGGAGGGCTGGGGCTACACCTTC
CDR3 protein: CASSLEGWGYTF
clone size: .
D gene: .
J gene: TRBJ1-2
V gene: TRBV7-2

CDR3 DNA: TGTGCCAGCAGCCCCCGGCGGGACGCCGGAGGGCAGTACTTC
CDR3 protein: CASSPRRDAGGQYF
clone size: .
D gene: .
J gene: TRBJ2-7
V gene: TRBV3-1/TRBV3-2

CDR3 DNA: TGTGCCAGCACCAGAGGATCCTATGGCTACACCTTC
CDR3 protein: CASTRGSYGYTF
clone size: .
D gene: .
J gene: TRBJ1-2
V gene: TRBV28

CDR3 DNA: TGCGCCAGCAGCTTGGGTTTAACAACTAATGAAAAACTGTTTTTT
CDR3 protein: CASSLGLTTNEKLFF
clone size: .
D gene: .
J gene: TRBJ1-4
V gene: TRBV5-1

CDR3 DNA: TGTGCCAGCAGCCCAGTGGCCCAGACGGAGCACACCTTC
CDR3 protein: CASSPVAQTEHTF
clone size: few
D gene: .
J gene: TRBJ1-2
V gene: TRBV9

CDR3 DNA: TGTGCCAGCAGCTTACGGCGGGGGCTTTTTACTGAAGCTTTCTTT
CDR3 protein: CASSLRRGLFTEAFF
clone size: .
D gene: .
J gene: TRBJ1-1
V gene: TRBV7-3

CDR3 DNA: TGTGCCAGCACCACGGACATAGGCTCCTACAATGAGCAGTTCTTC
CDR3 protein: CASTTDIGSYNEQFF
clone size: .
D gene: .
J gene: TRBJ2-1
V gene: TRBV7-9

CDR3 DNA: TGCGCCAGCAGCTTGGCAGGGGTAAAGAACGGCTACACCTTC
CDR3 protein: CASSLAGVKNGYTF
clone size: .
D gene: .
J gene: TRBJ1-2
V gene: TRBV5-1

CDR3 DNA: TGTGCCAGCCCCCCAAGGGGGCACTTGAACACTGAAGCTTTCTTT
CDR3 protein: CASPPRGHLNTEAFF
clone size: .
D gene: TRBD1
J gene: TRBJ1-1
V gene: TRBV28

CDR3 DNA: TGTGCCAGCAGCCAACGGCGCGGGGGCCTGAACTATGGCTACACCTTC
CDR3 protein: CASSQRRGGLNYGYTF
clone size: .
D gene: .
J gene: TRBJ1-2
V gene: TRBV3-1/TRBV3-2

CDR3 DNA: TGTGCCAGCAGCCGGAGACAGGGGGCTTTAAACACTGAAGCTTTCTTT
CDR3 protein: CASSRRQGALNTEAFF
clone size: once
D gene: TRBD1
J gene: TRBJ1-1
V gene: TRBV7-9

CDR3 DNA: TGTGCCAGCAGCTTTTCTGCGGGACTAGCGGGAGTCACAGATACGCAGTATTTT
CDR3 protein: CASSFSAGLAGVTDTQYF
clone size: .
D gene: TRBD2
J gene: TRBJ2-3
V gene: TRBV7-2